The entry that follows covers one T cell receptor (beta chain) sequence. This CDR3 has 13 amino acids. Germline CDR1 is MNHNS and CDR2 is SASEGT. The V end lost 10 bases, the J end lost 3 bases, and 14 bases lay between the germline ends. Both TCR beta VDJ combination and CDR3 sequence profiling were carried out. Genomic DNA was the template for this profiling. TCRdb processed the reads anew with MiXCR; each CDR3 protein has one entry. Of tens of thousands of distinct CDR3 sequences in the sample, 76% are singletons; the top ten hold under 25%. This record belongs to a study of CD8+CD57+ T cells in acquired aplastic anemia.

Material for sequencing was sorted CD4+, CD8+, or CD8+CD57+ T cells (not recorded which) from PBMCs. The TCR comes from a human donor in good health, serving as a control. The rearrangement uses TRBV6-1 and TRBJ2-3; a weak D match, TRBD2 (6 bases). This chain's CDR3 is CAIKGLRTDTQYF. The CDR3 region has the DNA TGTGCCATCAAGGGACTTAGAACAGATACGCAGTATTTT.